This T cell receptor beta chain was profiled in a study of cytomegalovirus exposure and HLA in healthy donors. Study summary: Per a later analysis, the approximately 600 first-cohort and some 110 validation repertoires shared one platform.

While the first cohort had 500 to 700 subjects, the donors belonged to the separate validation cohort of fewer than 150 subjects. For this clone: The antigen remains unidentified.

Sequenced by immunoSEQ multiplex PCR; TCRdb stores in-frame clones only, minus some. The sample has 150,000 to 200,000 clones, roughly 83% seen once. Overall study findings and caveats: The finding came from a later analysis; first-cohort TCR clusters tended to co-occur in the 95 to 150 validation repertoires. Reports described diagnosis of cytomegalovirus status by the classifier as highly specific and sensitive.

The CDR3 has 14 residues. V was clipped by 6 bases and J by 4 bases, with 15 bases between them. The germline V gene encodes CDR1 MNHNY and CDR2 SVGAGI (reference sequence). The chain joins TRBV6-6 to TRBJ1-1, with D possibly being TRBD1 (5 bases). This sequence originates from a man aged 25 to 40 in good health and CMV-seropositive. The material sequenced was PBMCs. CDR3 amino acids: CASSPVRRGTEAFF. The CDR3 DNA follows: TGTGCCAGCAGCCCGGTCCGGAGGGGCACTGAAGCTTTCTTT.